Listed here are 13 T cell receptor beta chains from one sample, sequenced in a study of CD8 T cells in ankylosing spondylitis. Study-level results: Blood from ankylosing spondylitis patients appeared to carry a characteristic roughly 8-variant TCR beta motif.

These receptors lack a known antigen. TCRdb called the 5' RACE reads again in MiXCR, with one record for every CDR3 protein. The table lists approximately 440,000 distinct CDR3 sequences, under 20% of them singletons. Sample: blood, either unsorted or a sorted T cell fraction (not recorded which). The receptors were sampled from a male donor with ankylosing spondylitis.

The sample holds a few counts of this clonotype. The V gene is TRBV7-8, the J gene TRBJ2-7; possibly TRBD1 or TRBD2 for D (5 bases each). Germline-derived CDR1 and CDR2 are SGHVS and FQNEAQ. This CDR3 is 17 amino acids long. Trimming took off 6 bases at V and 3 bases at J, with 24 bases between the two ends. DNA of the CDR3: TGTGCCAGCAGTCCAGTCCTTCTCGGGACGCCAAACTACGAGCAGTACTTC. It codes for CASSPVLLGTPNYEQYF.

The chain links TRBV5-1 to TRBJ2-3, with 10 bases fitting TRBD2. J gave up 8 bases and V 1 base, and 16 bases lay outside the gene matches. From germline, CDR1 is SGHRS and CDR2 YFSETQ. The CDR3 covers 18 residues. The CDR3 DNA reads TGCGCCAGCAGCTTGCCGCTGCTAGCGGGAGCAGTAGGCGGTACGCAGTATTTT. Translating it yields CASSLPLLAGAVGGTQYF.

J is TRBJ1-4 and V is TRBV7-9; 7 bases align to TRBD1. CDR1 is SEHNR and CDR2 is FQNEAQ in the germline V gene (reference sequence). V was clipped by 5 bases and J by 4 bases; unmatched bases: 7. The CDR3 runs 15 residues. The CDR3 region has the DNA TGTGCCAGCAGCGTACAACAGGGGTATAATGAAAAACTGTTTTTT. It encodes CASSVQQGYNEKLFF.

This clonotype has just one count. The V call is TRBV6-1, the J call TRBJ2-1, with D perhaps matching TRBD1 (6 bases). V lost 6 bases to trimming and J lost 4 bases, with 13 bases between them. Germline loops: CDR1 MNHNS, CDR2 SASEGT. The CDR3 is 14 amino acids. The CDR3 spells CASRAQGSYNEQFF. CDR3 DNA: TGTGCCAGCAGAGCACAGGGCTCGTACAATGAGCAGTTCTTC.

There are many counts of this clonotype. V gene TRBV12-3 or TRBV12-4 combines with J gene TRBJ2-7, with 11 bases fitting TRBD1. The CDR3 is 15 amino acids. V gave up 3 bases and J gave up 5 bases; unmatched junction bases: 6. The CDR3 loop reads CASSLAGTGGNEQYF. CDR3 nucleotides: TGTGCCAGCAGTTTGGCCGGGACAGGGGGAAACGAGCAGTACTTC.

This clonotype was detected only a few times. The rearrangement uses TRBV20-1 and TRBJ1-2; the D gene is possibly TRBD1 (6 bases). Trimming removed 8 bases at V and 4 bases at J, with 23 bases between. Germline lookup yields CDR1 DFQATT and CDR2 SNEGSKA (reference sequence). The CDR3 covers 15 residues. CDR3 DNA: TGCAGTACCGTACTGATGCGAGGGGGGGCCTATGGCTACACCTTC. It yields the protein CSTVLMRGGAYGYTF.

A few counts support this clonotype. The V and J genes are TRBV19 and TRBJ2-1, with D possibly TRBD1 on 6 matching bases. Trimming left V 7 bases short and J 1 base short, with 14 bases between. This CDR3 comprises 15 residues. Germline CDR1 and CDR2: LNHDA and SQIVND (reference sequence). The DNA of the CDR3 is TGTGCCAGTAATCTAGAGGACAGTTCCTACAATGAGCAGTTCTTC. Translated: CASNLEDSSYNEQFF. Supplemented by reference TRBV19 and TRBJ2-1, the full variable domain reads DGGITQSPKYLFRKEGQNVTLSCEQNLNHDAMYWYRQDPGQGLRLIYYSQIVNDFQKGDIAEGYSVSREKKESFPLTVTSAQKNPTAFYLCASNLEDSSYNEQFFGPGTRLTVL.

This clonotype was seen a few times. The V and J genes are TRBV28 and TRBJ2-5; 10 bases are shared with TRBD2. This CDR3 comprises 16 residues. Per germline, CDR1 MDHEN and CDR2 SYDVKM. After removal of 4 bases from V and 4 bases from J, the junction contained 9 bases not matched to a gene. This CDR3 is CASSYSGRAFGETQYF. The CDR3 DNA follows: TGTGCCAGCAGTTACAGCGGGAGGGCTTTCGGAGAGACCCAGTACTTC.

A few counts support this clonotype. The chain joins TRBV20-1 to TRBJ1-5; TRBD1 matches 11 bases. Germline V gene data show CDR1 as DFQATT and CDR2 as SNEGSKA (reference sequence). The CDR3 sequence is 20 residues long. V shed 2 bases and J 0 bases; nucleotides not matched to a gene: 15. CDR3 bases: TGCAGTGCTAGATGGGGTCAGGACAGGGGGCGACTTTATAGCAATCAGCCCCAGCATTTT. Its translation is CSARWGQDRGRLYSNQPQHF.

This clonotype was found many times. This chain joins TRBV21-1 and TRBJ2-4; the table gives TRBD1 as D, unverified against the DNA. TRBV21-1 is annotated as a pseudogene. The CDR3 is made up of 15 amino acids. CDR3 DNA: TGTGCCAGCAGCAAAGTAGGACAGGCGGGGAACATTCAGTACTTC. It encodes CASSKVGQAGNIQYF.

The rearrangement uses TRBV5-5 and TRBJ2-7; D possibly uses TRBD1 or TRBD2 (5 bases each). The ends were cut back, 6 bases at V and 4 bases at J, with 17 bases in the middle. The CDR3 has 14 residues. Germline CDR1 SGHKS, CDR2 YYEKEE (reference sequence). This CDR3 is CASNNKQGAYEQYF. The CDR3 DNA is TGTGCCAGCAACAATAAGCAGGGAGCTTACGAGCAGTACTTC.

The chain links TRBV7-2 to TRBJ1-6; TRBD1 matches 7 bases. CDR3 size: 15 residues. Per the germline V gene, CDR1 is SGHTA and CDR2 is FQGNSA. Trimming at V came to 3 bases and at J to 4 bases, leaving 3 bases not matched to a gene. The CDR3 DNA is TGTGCCAGCAGCTTGACAGGGTCTTATAATTCACCCCTCCACTTT. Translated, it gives CASSLTGSYNSPLHF. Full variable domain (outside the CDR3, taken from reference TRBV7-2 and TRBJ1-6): GAGVSQSPSNKVTEKGKDVELRCDPISGHTALYWYRQSLGQGLEFLIYFQGNSAPDKSGLPSDRFSAERTGGSVSTLTIQRTQQEDSAVYLCASSLTGSYNSPLHFGNGTRLTVT.

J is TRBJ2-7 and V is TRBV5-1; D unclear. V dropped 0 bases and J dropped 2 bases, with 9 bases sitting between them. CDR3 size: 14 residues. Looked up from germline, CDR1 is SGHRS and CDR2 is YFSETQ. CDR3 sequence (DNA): TGCGCCAGCAGCTTGGCTTCCTATACCTACGAGCAGTACTTC. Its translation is CASSLASYTYEQYF.